This TCR beta chain derives from a study of post-analysis software for immune sequencing data. The TCR beta cDNA libraries carried unique molecular identifiers. The source material, roughly 0.85 to 10 million T cells, gave rise to 400,000 to 550,000 cDNA molecules. TCRdb reanalysed the PCR reads using MiXCR and keeps one entry per CDR3 protein. The sample records about 770,000 distinct CDR3 sequences, roughly 50% being singletons. The CDR3 extends over 14 amino acids. Per the germline V gene, CDR1 is SGHVS and CDR2 is FQNEAQ. The junction had 4 bases not matched to a gene; V was cut back by 2 bases and J by 3 bases. Study-level findings and limits: Samples made in the same batch grouped tightly together by F measure. Controls had lower frequencies than patients of about 5 TRBV segments, which included TRBV5-6, TRBV5-1 and TRBV20-1.

This clonotype was seen only a few times. No antigen is known for it. Material for sequencing was blood. The clonotype comes from a girl aged 5-17 years with multiple sclerosis. The V and J genes are TRBV7-8 and TRBJ2-7; 7 bases line up with TRBD1. The CDR3: CASSLPGTVYEQYF. CDR3 nucleotide sequence: TGTGCCAGCAGCTTACCCGGGACAGTCTACGAGCAGTACTTC.